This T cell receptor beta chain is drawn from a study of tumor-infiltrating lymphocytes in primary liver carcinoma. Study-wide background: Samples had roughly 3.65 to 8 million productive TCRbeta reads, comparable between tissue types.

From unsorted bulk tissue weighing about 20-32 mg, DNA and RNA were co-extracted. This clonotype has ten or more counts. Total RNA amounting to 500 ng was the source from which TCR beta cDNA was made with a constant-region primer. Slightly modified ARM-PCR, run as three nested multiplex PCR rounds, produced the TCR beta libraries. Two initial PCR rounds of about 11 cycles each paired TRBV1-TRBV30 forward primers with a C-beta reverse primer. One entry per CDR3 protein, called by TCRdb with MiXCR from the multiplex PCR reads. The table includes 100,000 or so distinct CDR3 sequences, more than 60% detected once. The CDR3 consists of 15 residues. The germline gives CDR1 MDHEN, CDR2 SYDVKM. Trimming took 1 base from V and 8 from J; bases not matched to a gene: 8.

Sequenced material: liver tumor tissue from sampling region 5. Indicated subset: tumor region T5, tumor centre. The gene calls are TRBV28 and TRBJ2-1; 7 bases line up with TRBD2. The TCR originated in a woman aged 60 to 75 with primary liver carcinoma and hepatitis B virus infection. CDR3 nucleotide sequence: TGTGCCAGCAGTTTATTGGGGGGAGGGCCCCATGAGCAGTTCTTC. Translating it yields CASSLLGGGPHEQFF.